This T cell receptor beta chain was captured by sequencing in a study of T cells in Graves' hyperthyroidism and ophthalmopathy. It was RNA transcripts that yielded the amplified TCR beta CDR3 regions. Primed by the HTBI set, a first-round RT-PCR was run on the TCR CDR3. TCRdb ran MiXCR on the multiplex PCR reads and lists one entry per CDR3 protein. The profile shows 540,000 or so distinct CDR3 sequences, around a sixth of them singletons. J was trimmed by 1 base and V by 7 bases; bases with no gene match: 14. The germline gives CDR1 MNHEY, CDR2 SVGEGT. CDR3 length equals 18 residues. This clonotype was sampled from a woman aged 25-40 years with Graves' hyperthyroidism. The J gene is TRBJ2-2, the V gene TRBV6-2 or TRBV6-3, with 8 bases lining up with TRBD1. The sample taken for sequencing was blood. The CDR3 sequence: CASISGQGYRENTGELFF. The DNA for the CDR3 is TGTGCCAGCATTTCCGGACAGGGTTATAGGGAGAACACCGGGGAGCTGTTTTTT.